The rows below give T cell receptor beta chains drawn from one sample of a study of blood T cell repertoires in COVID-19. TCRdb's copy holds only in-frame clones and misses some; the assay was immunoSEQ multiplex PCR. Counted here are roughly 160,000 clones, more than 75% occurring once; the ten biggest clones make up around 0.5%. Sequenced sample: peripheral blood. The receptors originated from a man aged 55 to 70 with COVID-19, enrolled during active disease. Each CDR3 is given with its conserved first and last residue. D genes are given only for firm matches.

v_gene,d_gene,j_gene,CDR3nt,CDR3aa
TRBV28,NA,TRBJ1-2,TGTGCCAGCAGTTCACAGTTAGGGCGGGACACCTTC,CASSSQLGRDTF
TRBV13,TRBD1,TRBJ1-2,TGTGCCAGCAGCTCGGGGACAGGGGGCATATATGGCTACACCTTC,CASSSGTGGIYGYTF
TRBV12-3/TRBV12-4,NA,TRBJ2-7,TGTGCCAGCAGTGACAGGTCCTACGAGCAGTACTTC,CASSDRSYEQYF
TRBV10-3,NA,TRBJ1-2,TGTGCCACCTCAGGAACGGCTAACTATGGCTACACCTTC,CATSGTANYGYTF
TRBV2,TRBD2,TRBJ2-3,TGTGCCAGCACTCCGACTAGCGGGTTCACAGATACGCAGTATTTT,CASTPTSGFTDTQYF
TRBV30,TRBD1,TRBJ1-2,TGTGCCTGGAGTGTGGGGGACAGGGGGCTGGGTGGCTACACCTTC,CAWSVGDRGLGGYTF
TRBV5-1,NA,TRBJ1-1,TGCGCCAGCAGCTTGCGTGGCCCCGGGGACACTGAAGCTTTCTTT,CASSLRGPGDTEAFF
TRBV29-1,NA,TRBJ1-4,TGCAGCGTTCATACAGGGATTGAAAAACTGTTTTTT,CSVHTGIEKLFF
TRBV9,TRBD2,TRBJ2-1,TGTGCCAGCAGCTATTGGACTAGCGGTAATGAGCAGTTCTTC,CASSYWTSGNEQFF
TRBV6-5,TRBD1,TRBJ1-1,TGTGCCAGCAGCCCGATAGGACAGGGGAACACTGAAGCTTTCTTT,CASSPIGQGNTEAFF
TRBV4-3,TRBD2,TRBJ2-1,TGCGCCAGCAGCCAAGCTTCAACTAGCGGGGGGCCCCGCCGGCAGTTCTTC,CASSQASTSGGPRRQFF
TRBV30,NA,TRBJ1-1,TGTGCCTATGGACAGCAGTCTGAAGCTTTCTTT,CAYGQQSEAFF
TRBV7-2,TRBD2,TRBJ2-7,TGTGCCAGCAGCTTCGCGGGGGGGGCAGGGGCCTACGAGCAGTACTTC,CASSFAGGAGAYEQYF
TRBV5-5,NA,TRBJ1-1,TGTGCCAGCAGCTTCTCTAACACTGAAGCTTTCTTT,CASSFSNTEAFF
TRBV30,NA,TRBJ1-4,TGTGCCTGGAGGGATCGGGGGGCTCGGGAAAAACTGTTTTTT,CAWRDRGAREKLFF
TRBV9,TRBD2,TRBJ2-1,TGTGCCAGCAGCACCCGGGGTAGCGGGGGGACCAATGAGCAGTTCTTC,CASSTRGSGGTNEQFF
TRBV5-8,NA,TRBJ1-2,TGTGCCAGCAGCTTTAGAGTTAACTATGGCTACACCTTC,CASSFRVNYGYTF